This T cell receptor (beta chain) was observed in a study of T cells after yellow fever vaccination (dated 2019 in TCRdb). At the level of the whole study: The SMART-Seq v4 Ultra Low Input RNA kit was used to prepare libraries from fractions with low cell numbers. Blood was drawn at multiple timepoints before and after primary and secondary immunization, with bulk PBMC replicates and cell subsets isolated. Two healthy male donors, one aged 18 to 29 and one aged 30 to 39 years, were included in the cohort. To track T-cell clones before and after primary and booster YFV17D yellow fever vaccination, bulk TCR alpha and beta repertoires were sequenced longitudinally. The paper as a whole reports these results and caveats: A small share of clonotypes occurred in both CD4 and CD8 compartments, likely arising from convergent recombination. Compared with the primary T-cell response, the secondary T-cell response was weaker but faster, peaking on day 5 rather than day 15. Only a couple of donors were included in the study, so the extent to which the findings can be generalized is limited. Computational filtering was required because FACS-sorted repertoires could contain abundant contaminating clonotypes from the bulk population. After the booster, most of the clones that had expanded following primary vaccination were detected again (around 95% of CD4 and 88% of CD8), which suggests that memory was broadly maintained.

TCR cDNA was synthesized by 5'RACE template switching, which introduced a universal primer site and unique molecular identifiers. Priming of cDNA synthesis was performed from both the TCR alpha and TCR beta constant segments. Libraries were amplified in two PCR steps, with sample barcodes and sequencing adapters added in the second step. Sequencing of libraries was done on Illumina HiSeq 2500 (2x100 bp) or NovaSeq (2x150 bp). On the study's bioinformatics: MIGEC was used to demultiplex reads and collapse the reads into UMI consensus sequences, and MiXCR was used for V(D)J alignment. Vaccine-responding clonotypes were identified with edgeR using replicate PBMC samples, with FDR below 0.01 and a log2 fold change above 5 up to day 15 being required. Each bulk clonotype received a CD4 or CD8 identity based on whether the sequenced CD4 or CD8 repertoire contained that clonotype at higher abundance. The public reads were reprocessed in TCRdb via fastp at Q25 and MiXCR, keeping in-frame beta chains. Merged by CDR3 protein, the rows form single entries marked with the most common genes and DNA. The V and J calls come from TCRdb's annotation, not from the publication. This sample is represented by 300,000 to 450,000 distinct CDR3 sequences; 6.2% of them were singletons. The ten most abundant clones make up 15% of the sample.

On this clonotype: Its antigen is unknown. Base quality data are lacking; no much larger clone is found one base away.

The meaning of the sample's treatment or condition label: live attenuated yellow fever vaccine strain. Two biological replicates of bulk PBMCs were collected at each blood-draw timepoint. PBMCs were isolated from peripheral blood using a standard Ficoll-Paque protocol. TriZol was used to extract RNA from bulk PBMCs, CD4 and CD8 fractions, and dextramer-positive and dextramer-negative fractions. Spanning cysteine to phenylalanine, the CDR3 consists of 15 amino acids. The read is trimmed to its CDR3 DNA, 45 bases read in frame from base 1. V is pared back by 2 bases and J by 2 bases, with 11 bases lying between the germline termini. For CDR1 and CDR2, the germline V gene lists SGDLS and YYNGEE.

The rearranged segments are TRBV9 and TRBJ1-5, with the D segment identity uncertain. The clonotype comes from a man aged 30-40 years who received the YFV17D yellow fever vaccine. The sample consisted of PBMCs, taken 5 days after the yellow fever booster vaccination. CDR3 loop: CASSVEGTGNQPQHF. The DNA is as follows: TGTGCCAGCAGCGTCGAGGGAACTGGCAATCAGCCCCAGCATTTT.